The present T cell receptor beta chain was sequenced within a study of immune cell composition in non-small cell lung cancer. The study, taken as a whole, reports: Top 10 clone scores and clonality were higher in squamous than adenocarcinoma. Roughly 75% of squamous and 33% of adenocarcinoma cases had tumour-associated clones >0.5%.

In the case of this clone: Its specificity is unknown.

V dropped 11 bases and J dropped 0 bases, with 14 bases sitting between them. Germline V gene data show CDR1 as MNHEY and CDR2 as SMNVEV (reference sequence). This CDR3 contains 15 residues. Produced via immunoSEQ multiplex PCR; TCRdb's table is partial and in-frame only. The repertoire holds approximately 1,300 clones, with roughly 70% as singletons. V gene TRBV27 combines with J gene TRBJ2-6; D may be TRBD1 (5 bases). The sequencing sample was made of lung tumor tissue. The clonotype comes from a human donor with non-small cell lung cancer. DNA for the CDR3: TGTGCCGTACAGGAGAACCGCTCTGGGGCCAACGTCCTGACTTTC. The encoded protein is CAVQENRSGANVLTF.